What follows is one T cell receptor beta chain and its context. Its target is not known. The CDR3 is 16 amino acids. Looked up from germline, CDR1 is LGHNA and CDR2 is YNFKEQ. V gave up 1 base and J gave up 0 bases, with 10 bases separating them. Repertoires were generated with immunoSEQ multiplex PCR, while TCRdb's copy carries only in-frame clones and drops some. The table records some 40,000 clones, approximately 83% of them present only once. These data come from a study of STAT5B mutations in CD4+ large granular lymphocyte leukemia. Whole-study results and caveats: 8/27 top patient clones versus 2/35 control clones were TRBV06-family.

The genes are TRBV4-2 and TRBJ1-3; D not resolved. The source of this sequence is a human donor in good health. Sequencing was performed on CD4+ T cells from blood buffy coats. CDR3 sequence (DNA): TGTGCCAGCAGCCAAGCGGAGGACGGCTCTGGAAACACCATATATTTT. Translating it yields CASSQAEDGSGNTIYF.